This section outlines one T cell receptor beta chain sequence together with its context. In the original processing: By means of reference gene primer amplification, nucleated cell counts were estimated. Sequencing used immunoSEQ multiplex PCR; TCRdb keeps in-frame clones, though not all of them. V, J and clone size are those of that table, while D and trimming were read from the DNA. In the table there are over 200,000 clones, over 70% of which are singletons. This specimen belongs to a study of blood T cell repertoires in COVID-19. Study context: The United States, Italy and Spain supplied acute and convalescent COVID-19 samples. T cells, B-cell-depleted T cells, or PBMCs provided the cDNA or gDNA that served as material.

The length of the CDR3 is 15 residues. With 0 bases clipped from V and 7 bases from J, the junction kept 7 bases outside the gene matches. Germline CDR1 reads LGHDT; CDR2 reads YNNKEL (reference sequence). This clonotype was obtained from a man of 80 years or more with acute or convalescent COVID-19. The chain is built from TRBV3-1 (or the pseudogene TRBV3-2) and TRBJ1-2; TRBD1 matches at 8 bases. Sequenced sample: peripheral blood. DNA of the CDR3: TGTGCCAGCAGCCAAGACGCTTCACAGGGGGGTGGCTACACCTTC. Amino acid sequence: CASSQDASQGGGYTF.